Sequencing of this TCR beta chain was carried out in a study of shared clonotypes between healthy human individuals. As for the study in general: Three CD4 naive, three CD4 memory, two CD8 naive and one CD8 memory plate were used per donor. Study-wide points: Despite large depth, rarefaction showed incomplete sorted-subset sequencing. Larger estimated richness was generally seen in naive subsets than in memory subsets.

The CDR3 length is 13 residues. Deletions cut 10 bases from V and 1 base from J, with 12 bases between. Germline-derived CDR1 and CDR2 are LNHDA and SQIVND (reference sequence). At deep level, the assay was performed. Profiled with immunoSEQ multiplex PCR; TCRdb holds only in-frame clones, not every one. The sample has 2 million to 3 million clones; 93% are singletons. A note on this clone: Its specificity is not known.

This clonotype was sampled from a man in his late teens or twenties in good health. Some clones in this sample may be carry-over from other donors' samples. Specimen: naive CD4+ T cells from PBMCs. Specified subset: CD45RA+ positively selected. V is TRBV19 and J is TRBJ2-3; weak D call: TRBD2 (5 bases). The CDR3 coding sequence is TGTGCCACTAAGAGGGATGGCACAGATACGCAGTATTTT. Translation gives CATKRDGTDTQYF.